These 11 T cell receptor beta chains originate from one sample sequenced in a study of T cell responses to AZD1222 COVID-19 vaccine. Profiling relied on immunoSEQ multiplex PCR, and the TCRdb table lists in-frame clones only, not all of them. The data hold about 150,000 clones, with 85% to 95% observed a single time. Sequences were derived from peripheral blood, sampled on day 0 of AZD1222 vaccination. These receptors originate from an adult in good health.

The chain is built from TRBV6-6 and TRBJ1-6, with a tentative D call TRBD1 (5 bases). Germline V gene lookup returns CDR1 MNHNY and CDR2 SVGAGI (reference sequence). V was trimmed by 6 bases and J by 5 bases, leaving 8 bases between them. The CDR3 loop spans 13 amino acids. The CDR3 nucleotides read TGTGCCAGCAGGGGGCCGGATAATTCACCCCTCCACTTT. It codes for CASRGPDNSPLHF.

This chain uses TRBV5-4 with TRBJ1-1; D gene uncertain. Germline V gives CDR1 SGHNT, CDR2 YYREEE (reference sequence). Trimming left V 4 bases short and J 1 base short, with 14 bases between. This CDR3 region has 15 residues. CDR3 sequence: CASSRLGRTNTEAFF. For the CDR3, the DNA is TGTGCCAGCAGCCGTTTGGGCAGGACGAACACTGAAGCTTTCTTT.

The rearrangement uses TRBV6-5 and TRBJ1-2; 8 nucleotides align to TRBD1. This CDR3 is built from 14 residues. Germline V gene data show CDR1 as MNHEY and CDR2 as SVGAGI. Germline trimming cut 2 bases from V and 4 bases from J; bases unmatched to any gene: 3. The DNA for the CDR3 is TGTGCCAGCAGTTACCGGACAGGGCTCTATGGCTACACCTTC. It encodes CASSYRTGLYGYTF.

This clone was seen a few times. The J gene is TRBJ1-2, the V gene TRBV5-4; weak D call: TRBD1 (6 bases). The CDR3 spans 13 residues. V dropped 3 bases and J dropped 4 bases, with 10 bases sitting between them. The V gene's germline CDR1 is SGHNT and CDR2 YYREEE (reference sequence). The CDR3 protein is CASSSQGTYGYTF. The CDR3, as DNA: TGTGCCAGCAGCTCCCAGGGGACCTATGGCTACACCTTC.

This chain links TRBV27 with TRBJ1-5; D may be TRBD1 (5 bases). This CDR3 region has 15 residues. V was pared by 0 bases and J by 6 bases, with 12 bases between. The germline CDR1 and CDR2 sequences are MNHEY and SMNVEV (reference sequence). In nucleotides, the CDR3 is TGTGCCAGCAGTTTATCTGGGGTGGGGGGTCAGCCCCAGCATTTT. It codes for CASSLSGVGGQPQHF.

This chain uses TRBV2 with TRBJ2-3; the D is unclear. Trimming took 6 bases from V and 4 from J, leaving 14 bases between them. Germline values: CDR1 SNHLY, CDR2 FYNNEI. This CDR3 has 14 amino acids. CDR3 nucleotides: TGTGCCAGCAGCACCAGGTCGGTCTCAGATACGCAGTATTTT. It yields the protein CASSTRSVSDTQYF.

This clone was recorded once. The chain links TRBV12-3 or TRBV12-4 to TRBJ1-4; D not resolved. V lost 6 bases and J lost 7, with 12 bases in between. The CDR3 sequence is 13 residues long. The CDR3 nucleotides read TGTGCCAGCAGCCTCCACCTAAGTGAAAAACTGTTTTTT. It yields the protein CASSLHLSEKLFF.

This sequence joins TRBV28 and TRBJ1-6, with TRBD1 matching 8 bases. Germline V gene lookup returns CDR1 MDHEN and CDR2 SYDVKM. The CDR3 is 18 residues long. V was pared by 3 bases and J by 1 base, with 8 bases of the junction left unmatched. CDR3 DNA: TGTGCCAGCAGTTTTCAGGGGGCGTCACAATCCTATAATTCACCCCTCCACTTT. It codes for CASSFQGASQSYNSPLHF.

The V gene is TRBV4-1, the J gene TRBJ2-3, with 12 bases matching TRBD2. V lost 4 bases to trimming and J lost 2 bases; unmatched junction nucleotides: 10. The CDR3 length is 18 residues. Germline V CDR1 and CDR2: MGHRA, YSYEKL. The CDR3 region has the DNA TGCGCCAGCAGCCTCTCTACTAGCGGGGGGCCTCTCACAGATACGCAGTATTTT. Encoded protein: CASSLSTSGGPLTDTQYF.

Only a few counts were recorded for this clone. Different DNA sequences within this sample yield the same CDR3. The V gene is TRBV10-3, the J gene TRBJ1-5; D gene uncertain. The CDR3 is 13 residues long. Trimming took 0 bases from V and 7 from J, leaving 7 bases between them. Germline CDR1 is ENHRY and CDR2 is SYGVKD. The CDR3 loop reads CAISESTGQPQHF. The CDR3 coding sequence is TGTGCCATCAGTGAGTCGACTGGACAGCCCCAGCATTTT.

This CDR3 is CASSEGLRSYNEQFF. The CDR3 region has the DNA TGTGCCAGCAGCGAGGGCCTCCGCTCCTACAATGAGCAGTTCTTC. The rearrangement uses TRBV7-3 and TRBJ2-1; perhaps TRBD2 as D (5 bases). This CDR3 spans 15 amino acids. Germline values: CDR1 SGHTA, CDR2 FQGTGA. With 5 bases removed from V and 0 bases from J, the gap between germline ends came to 11 bases.